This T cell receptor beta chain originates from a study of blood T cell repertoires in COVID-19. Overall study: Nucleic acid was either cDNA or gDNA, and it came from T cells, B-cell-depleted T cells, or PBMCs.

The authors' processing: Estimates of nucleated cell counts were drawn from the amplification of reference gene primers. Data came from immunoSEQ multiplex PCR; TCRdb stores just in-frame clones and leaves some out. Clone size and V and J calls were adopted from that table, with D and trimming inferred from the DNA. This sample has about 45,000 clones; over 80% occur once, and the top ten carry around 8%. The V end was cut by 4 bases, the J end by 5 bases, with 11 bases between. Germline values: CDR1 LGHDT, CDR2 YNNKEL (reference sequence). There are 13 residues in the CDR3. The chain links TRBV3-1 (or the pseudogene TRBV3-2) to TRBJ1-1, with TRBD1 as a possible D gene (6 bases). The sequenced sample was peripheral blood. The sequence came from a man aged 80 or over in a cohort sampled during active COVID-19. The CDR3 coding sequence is TGTGCCAGCAGCCGGGGGCCCGGGACTGAAGCTTTCTTT. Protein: CASSRGPGTEAFF.